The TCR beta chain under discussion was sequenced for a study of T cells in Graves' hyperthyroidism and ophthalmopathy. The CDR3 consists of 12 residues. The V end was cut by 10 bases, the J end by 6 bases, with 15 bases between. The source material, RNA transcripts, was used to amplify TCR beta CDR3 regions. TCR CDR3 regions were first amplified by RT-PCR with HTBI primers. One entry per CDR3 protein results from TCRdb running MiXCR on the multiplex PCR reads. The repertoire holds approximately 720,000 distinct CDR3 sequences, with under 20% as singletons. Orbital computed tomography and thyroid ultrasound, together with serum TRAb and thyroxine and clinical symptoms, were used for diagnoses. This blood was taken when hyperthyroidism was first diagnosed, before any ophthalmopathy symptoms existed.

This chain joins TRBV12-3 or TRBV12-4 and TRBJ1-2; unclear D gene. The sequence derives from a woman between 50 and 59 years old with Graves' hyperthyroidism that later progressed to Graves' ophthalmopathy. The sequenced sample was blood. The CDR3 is CATEGLLDGYTF. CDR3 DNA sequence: TGTGCCACCGAAGGACTTCTGGATGGCTACACCTTC.